Sequencing of this T cell receptor beta chain was carried out in a study of T cell responses to AZD1222 COVID-19 vaccine. Profiled with immunoSEQ multiplex PCR; TCRdb holds only in-frame clones, not every one. There are 73,000 or so clones in the sample; approximately 80% occur only once, and roughly 5.4% lies in the top ten. The CDR3 is 14 amino acids. The germline V gene encodes CDR1 SGHNT and CDR2 YYREEE (reference sequence). V dropped 0 bases and J dropped 5 bases, with 9 bases sitting between them. This chain joins TRBV5-4 and TRBJ2-4, with D possibly matching TRBD2 (5 bases). Source: peripheral blood, taken on day 0 of AZD1222 vaccination. This sequence originates from an adult in good health. The CDR3 protein is CASSLVEGENIQYF. In DNA, the CDR3 is TGTGCCAGCAGCTTGGTTGAGGGTGAAAACATTCAGTACTTC.